The clone carrying this T cell receptor beta chain was observed once. The data derive from a study of blood T cell repertoires in COVID-19. Generated by immunoSEQ multiplex PCR, the TCRdb table keeps only in-frame clones and is missing some. The table shows 200,000 to 250,000 clones, with roughly 84% occurring only once. After removal of 5 bases from V and 4 bases from J, the junction contained 13 bases not matched to a gene. The germline gives CDR1 MGHRA, CDR2 YSYEKL. The CDR3 consists of 16 residues. The source of this sequence is a man aged 50-59 years who had recovered from COVID-19. The chain combines TRBV4-1 with TRBJ2-7; 8 bases map to TRBD2. Sequenced input: peripheral blood. CDR3 region: CASSTLAALHEYEQYF. The CDR3 DNA follows: TGCGCCAGCAGCACACTAGCGGCTCTACACGAGTACGAGCAGTACTTC.